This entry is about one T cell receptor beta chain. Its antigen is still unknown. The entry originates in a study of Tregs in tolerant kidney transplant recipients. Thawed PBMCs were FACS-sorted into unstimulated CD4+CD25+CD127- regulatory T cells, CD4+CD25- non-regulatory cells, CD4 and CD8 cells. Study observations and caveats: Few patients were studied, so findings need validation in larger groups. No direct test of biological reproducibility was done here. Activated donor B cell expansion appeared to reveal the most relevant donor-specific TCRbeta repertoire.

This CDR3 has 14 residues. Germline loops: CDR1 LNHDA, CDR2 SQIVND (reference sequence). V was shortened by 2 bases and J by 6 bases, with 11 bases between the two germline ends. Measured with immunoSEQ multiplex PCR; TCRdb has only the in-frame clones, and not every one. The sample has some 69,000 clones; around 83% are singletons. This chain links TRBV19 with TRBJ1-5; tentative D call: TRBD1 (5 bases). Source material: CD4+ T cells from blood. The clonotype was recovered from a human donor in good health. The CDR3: CASSISRGGQPQHF. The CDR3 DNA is TGTGCCAGTAGTATAAGTAGGGGTGGTCAGCCCCAGCATTTT.